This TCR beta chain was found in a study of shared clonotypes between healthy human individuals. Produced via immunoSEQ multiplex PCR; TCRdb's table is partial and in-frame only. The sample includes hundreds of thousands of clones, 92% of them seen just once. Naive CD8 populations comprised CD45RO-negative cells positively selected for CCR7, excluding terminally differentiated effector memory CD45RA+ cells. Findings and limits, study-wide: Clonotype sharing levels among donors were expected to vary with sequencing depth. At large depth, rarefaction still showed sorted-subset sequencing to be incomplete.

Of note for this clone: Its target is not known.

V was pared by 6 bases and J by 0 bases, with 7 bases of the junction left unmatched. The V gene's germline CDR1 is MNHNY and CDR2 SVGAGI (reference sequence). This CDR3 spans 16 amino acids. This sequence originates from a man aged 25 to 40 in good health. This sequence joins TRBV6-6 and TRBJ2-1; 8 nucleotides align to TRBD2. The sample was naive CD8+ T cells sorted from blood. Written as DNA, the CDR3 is TGTGCCAGCAGACTCCCCGGGACTAGCTCCTACAATGAGCAGTTCTTC. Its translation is CASRLPGTSSYNEQFF.